This TCR beta chain was recorded in a study of CD8+ T cells in alopecia areata. Broader study findings: Resident alphabeta T-cell populations of normal skin are likewise subject to sequencing in scalp samples. Especially in alopecia totalis/universalis, lesional scalp showed greater clonality than normal scalp did.

The CDR3 is 12 residues long. Trimming shortened V by 6 bases and J by 5 bases, and 10 bases separated the two germline ends. CDR1 is SQVTM and CDR2 is ANQGSEA in the germline V gene. This clone has a handful of counts. Antigen specificity is unknown. cDNA prepared by RNA extraction and subsequent reverse transcription served as the template for sequencing. Profiled with immunoSEQ multiplex PCR; TCRdb holds only in-frame clones, not every one. The sample has tens of thousands of clones; roughly 28% are singletons. Treatment noted: oral pan-JAK inhibitor, 5-10 mg twice daily. The receptor's source is a human donor with alopecia areata. J is TRBJ2-2 and V is TRBV29-1; perhaps TRBD1 as D (6 bases). The sample consisted of CD8+ T cells sorted from blood, taken at week 4, from a patient treated with tofacitinib. The chain's CDR3 is CSVTGSTGELFF. The CDR3, as DNA: TGCAGCGTGACAGGTTCAACCGGGGAGCTGTTTTTT.